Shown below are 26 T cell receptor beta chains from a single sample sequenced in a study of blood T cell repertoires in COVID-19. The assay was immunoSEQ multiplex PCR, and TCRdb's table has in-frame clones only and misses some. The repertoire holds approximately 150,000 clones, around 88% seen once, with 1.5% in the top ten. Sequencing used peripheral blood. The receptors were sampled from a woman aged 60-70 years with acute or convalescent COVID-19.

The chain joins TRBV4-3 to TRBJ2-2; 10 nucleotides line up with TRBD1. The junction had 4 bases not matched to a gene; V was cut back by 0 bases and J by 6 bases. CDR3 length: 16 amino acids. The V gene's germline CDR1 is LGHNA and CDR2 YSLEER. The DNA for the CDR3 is TGCGCCAGCAGCCAAGATCCCGGACAGGGGGCCGGGGAGCTGTTTTTT. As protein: CASSQDPGQGAGELFF.

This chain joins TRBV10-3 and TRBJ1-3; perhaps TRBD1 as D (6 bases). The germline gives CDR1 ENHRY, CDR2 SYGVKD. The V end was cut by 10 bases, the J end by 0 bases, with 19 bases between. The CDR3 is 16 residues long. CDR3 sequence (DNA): TGTGCCACCAGAGATTTCGACAGGAGCTCTGGAAACACCATATATTTT. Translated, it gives CATRDFDRSSGNTIYF.

The CDR3 region is CASSLQQNTEAFF. In nucleotides, the CDR3 is TGTGCCAGCAGCTTGCAACAGAACACTGAAGCTTTCTTT. The chain recombines TRBV7-3 with TRBJ1-1; D is ambiguous. The CDR3 contains 13 residues. The ends were cut back, 3 bases at V and 1 base at J, with 6 bases in the middle. Germline V gene lookup returns CDR1 SGHTA and CDR2 FQGTGA.

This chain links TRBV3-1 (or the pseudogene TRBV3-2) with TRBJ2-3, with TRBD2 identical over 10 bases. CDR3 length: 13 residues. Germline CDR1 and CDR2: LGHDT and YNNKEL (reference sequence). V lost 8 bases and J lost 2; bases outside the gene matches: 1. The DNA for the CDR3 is TGTGCCAGCGGGACTAGCGCCACAGATACGCAGTATTTT. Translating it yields CASGTSATDTQYF.

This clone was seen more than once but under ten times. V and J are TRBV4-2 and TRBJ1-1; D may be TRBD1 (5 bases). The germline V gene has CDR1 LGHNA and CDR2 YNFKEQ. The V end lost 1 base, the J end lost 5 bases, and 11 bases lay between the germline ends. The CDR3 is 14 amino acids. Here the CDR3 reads CASSQAGRSTEAFF. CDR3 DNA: TGTGCCAGCAGCCAAGCAGGGCGGAGTACTGAAGCTTTCTTT.

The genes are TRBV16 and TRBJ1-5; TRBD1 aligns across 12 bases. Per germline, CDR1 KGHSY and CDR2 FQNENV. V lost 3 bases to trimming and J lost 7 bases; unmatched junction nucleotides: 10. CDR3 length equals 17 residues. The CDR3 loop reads CASSHHPGTGGGQPQHF. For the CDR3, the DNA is TGTGCCAGCAGCCACCACCCCGGGACAGGGGGCGGGCAGCCCCAGCATTTT. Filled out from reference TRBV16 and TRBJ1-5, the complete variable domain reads GEEVAQTPKHLVRGEGQKAKLYCAPIKGHSYVFWYQQVLKNEFKFLISFQNENVFDETGMPKERFSAKCLPNSPCSLEIQATKLEDSAVYFCASSHHPGTGGGQPQHFGDGTRLSIL.

The CDR3 loop is CASSEGGLEGFNYGYTF. The CDR3 DNA sequence: TGTGCCAGCAGTGAAGGGGGTTTGGAGGGTTTCAACTATGGCTACACCTTC. V and J are TRBV25-1 and TRBJ1-2; weak D call: TRBD1 (5 bases). V was pared by 2 bases and J by 2 bases, with 18 bases between. CDR3 length equals 17 residues. Germline V gives CDR1 MGHDK, CDR2 SYGVNS.

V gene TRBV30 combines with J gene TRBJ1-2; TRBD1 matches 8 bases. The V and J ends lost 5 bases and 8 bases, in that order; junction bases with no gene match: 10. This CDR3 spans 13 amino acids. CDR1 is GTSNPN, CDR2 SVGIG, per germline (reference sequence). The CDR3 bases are TGTGCCTGGTTTAACCTCAGGGGGCGAGGCTACACCTTC. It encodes CAWFNLRGRGYTF.

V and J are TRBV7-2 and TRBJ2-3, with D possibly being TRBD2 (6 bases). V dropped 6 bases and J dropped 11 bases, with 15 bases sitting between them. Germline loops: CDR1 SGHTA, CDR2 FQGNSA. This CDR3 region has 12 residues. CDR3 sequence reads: CASRQGGVMQYF. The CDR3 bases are TGTGCCAGCAGACAAGGCGGGGTAATGCAGTATTTT.

CDR3 sequence (DNA): TGTGCCACCAGCGCGCGGAACAGGGGGCTCGGGCAAGAGACCCAGTACTTC. It codes for CATSARNRGLGQETQYF. The rearrangement uses TRBV15 and TRBJ2-5, with 9 bases matching TRBD1. Germline loops: CDR1 LNHNV, CDR2 YYDKDF (reference sequence). The length of the CDR3 is 17 residues. Germline trimming cut 5 bases from V and 2 bases from J; bases unmatched to any gene: 12.

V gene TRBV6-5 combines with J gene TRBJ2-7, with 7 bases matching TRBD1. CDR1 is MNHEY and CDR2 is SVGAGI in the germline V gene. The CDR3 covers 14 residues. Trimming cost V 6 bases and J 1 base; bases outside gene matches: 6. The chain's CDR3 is CASRTDRESYEQYF. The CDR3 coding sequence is TGTGCCAGCAGAACCGACAGGGAATCCTACGAGCAGTACTTC.

DNA for the CDR3: TGTGCCAGCAGTTACCTCGGGGGGGTACCCACAGATACGCAGTATTTT. Translation gives CASSYLGGVPTDTQYF. The V and J genes are TRBV6-5 and TRBJ2-3, with 8 bases that match TRBD2. The germline CDR1 and CDR2 sequences are MNHEY and SVGAGI. CDR3 length equals 16 residues. J was trimmed by 2 bases and V by 2 bases; bases with no gene match: 6.

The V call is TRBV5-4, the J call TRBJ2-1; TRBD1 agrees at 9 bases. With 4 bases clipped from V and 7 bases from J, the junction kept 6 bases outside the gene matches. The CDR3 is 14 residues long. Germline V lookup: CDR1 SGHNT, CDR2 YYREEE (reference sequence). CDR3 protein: CASSGTGSVNEQFF. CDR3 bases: TGTGCCAGCAGCGGGACAGGGTCGGTAAATGAGCAGTTCTTC.

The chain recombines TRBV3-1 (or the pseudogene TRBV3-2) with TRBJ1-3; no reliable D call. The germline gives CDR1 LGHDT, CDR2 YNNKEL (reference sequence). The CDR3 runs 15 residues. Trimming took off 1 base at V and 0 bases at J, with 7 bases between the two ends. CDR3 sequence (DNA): TGTGCCAGCAGCCAAGCGGGATTCTCTGGAAACACCATATATTTT. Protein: CASSQAGFSGNTIYF.

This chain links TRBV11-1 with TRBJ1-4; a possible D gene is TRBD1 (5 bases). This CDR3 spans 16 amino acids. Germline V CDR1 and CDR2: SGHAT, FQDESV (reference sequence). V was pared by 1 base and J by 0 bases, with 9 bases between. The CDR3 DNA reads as TGTGCCAGCAGCTTAGGAGACAGAGCAACTAATGAAAAACTGTTTTTT. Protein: CASSLGDRATNEKLFF. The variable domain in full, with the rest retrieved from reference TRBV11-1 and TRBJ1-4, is EAEVAQSPRYKITEKSQAVAFWCDPISGHATLYWYRQILGQGPELLVQFQDESVVDDSQLPKDRFSAERLKGVDSTLKIQPAELGDSAMYLCASSLGDRATNEKLFFGSGTQLSVL.

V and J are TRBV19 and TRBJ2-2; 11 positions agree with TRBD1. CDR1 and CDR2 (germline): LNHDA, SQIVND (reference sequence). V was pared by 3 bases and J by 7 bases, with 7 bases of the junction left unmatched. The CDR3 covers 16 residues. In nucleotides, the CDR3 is TGTGCCAGTAGTATGGACAGGGGGCGTTTAGACGGGGAGCTGTTTTTT. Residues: CASSMDRGRLDGELFF.

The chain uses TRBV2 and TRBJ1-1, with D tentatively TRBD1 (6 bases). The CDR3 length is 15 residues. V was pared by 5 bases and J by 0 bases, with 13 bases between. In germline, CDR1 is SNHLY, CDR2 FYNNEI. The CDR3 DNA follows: TGTGCCAGCAGTCTGAGGGGGGGAATGAACACTGAAGCTTTCTTT. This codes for CASSLRGGMNTEAFF.

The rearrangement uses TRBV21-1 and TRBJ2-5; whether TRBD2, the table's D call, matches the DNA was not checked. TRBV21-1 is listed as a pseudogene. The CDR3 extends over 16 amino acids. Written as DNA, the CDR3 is TGTGCCAGCAGCAAAGGTGAGGGAAAGGATGGGGAGACCCAGTACTTC. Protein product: CASSKGEGKDGETQYF.

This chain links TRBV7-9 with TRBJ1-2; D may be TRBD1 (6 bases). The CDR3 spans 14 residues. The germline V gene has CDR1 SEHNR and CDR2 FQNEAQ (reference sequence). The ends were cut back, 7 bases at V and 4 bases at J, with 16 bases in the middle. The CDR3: CASTNDGQIYGYTF. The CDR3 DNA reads TGTGCCAGCACCAACGACGGACAGATCTATGGCTACACCTTC.

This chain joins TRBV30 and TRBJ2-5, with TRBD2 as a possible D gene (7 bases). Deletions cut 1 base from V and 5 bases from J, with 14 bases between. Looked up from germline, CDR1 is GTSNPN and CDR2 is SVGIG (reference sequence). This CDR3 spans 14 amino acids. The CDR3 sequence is CAWSDAGAGETQYF. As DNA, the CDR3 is TGTGCCTGGAGTGATGCGGGGGCAGGGGAGACCCAGTACTTC.

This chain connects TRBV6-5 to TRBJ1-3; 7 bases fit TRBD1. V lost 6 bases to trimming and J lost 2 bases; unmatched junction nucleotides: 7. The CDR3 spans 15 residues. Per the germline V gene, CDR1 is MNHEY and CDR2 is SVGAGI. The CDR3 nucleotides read TGTGCCAGCAGCACAGGGGCTTCTACTGGAAACACCATATATTTT. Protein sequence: CASSTGASTGNTIYF.

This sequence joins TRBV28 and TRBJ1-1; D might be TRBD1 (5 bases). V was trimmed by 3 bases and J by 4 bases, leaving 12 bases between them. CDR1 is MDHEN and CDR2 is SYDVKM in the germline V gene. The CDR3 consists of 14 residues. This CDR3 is CASSLVGEGTEAFF. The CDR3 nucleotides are TGTGCCAGCAGTTTGGTAGGGGAGGGCACTGAAGCTTTCTTT.

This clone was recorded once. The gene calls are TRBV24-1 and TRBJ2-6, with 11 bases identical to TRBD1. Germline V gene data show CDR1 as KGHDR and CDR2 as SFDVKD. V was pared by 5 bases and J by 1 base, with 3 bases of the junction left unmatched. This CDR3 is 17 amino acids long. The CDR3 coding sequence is TGTGCCACCAGTGGCCGGGACAGGGGGTCTGGGGCCAACGTCCTGACTTTC. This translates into CATSGRDRGSGANVLTF.

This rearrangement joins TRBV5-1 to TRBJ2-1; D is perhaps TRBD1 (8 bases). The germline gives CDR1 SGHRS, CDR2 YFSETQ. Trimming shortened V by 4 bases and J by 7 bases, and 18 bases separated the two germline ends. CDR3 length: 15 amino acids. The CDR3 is CASSPQGGLVNEQFF. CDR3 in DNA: TGCGCCAGCAGCCCACAGGGGGGGTTGGTGAATGAGCAGTTCTTC.

The CDR3 region is CASSELRGQGAYEQYF. DNA of the CDR3: TGTGCCAGCAGTGAATTGAGGGGACAGGGGGCCTACGAGCAGTACTTC. The V and J genes are TRBV2 and TRBJ2-7; TRBD1 matches at 11 bases. The CDR3 consists of 16 residues. CDR1 is SNHLY and CDR2 is FYNNEI in the germline V gene. V lost 2 bases and J lost 2; bases outside the gene matches: 5.

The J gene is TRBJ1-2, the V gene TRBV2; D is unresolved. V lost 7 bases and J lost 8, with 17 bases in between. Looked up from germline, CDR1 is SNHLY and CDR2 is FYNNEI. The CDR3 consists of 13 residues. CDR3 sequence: CASISYEEGGYTF. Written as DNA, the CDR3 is TGTGCCAGCATTTCGTACGAGGAGGGAGGCTACACCTTC.